These 13 T cell receptor beta chains came from one sample sequenced in a study of OX40 agonist ivuxolimab in advanced cancers. Profiling relied on immunoSEQ multiplex PCR, and the TCRdb table lists in-frame clones only, not all of them. This table holds about 73,000 clones, about nine tenths found once. Sequencing used CD4+ or CD8+ T cells sorted from blood, obtained in a trial of the OX40 agonist ivuxolimab. Receptors were obtained from an adult with an advanced solid tumor such as melanoma, head and neck, liver or kidney cancer.

The V and J genes are TRBV7-9 and TRBJ2-7; D may be TRBD1 (5 bases). The V end was cut by 5 bases, the J end by 2 bases, with 7 bases between. CDR3 size: 12 residues. Germline-derived CDR1 and CDR2 are SEHNR and FQNEAQ (reference sequence). CDR3 bases: TGTGCCAGCAGCCAGGGTGCCTACGAGCAGTACTTC. This encodes CASSQGAYEQYF.

The chain uses TRBV7-9 and TRBJ1-3; D is uncertain. CDR1 and CDR2 from the germline V gene are SEHNR and FQNEAQ (reference sequence). Trimming removed 10 bases at V and 3 bases at J, with 28 bases between. CDR3 length: 18 amino acids. CDR3 DNA: TGTGCCACAGAACACGCCATCAAAGACCCAGGCGATGGAAACACCATATATTTT. This gives the protein CATEHAIKDPGDGNTIYF.

This chain joins TRBV5-1 and TRBJ2-7; D is uncertain. V lost 2 bases to trimming and J lost 2 bases, with 14 bases between them. In germline, CDR1 is SGHRS, CDR2 YFSETQ. The CDR3 spans 15 residues. The DNA for the CDR3 is TGCGCCAGCAGCTTAGGGCCCGAGACTCCCTACGAGCAGTACTTC. This translates into CASSLGPETPYEQYF. Variable domain in full (rest from reference TRBV5-1 and TRBJ2-7): KAGVTQTPRYLIKTRGQQVTLSCSPISGHRSVSWYQQTPGQGLQFLFEYFSETQRNKGNFPGRFSGRQFSNSRSEMNVSTLELGDSALYLCASSLGPETPYEQYFGPGTRLTVT.

This clone appeared a single time. The chain uses TRBV28 and TRBJ2-5; tentative D call: TRBD2 (7 bases). The CDR3 is 15 amino acids. The germline V gene encodes CDR1 MDHEN and CDR2 SYDVKM. Trimming took 7 bases from V and 4 from J, leaving 19 bases between them. In DNA form, the CDR3 reads TGTGCCAGCACCCTGGGGGGGGCGCAGGGAGAGACCCAGTACTTC. It yields the protein CASTLGGAQGETQYF.

The CDR3: CASSSAGQGNTEAFF. CDR3 coding DNA: TGTGCCAGCAGCTCGGCGGGACAGGGGAACACTGAAGCTTTCTTT. J is TRBJ1-1 and V is TRBV5-6, with TRBD1 identical over 9 bases. Germline loops: CDR1 SGHDT, CDR2 YYEEEE. J was trimmed by 1 base and V by 3 bases; bases with no gene match: 4. This CDR3 has 15 residues.

The chain employs TRBV29-1 and TRBJ2-3; D is uncertain. The CDR3 is made up of 11 amino acids. CDR1 SQVTM and CDR2 ANQGSEA come from the germline V gene. V was shortened by 8 bases and J by 4 bases, with 10 bases between the two germline ends. The CDR3 sequence: CSIKDSDTQYF. The CDR3 coding sequence is TGCAGCATCAAGGATTCAGATACGCAGTATTTT.

The chain joins TRBV30 to TRBJ1-3; no clear D gene. This CDR3 is built from 12 residues. Germline-derived CDR1 and CDR2 are GTSNPN and SVGIG (reference sequence). The V and J ends lost 5 bases and 1 base respectively, with 6 bases between them. DNA for the CDR3: TGTGCCTGGGGACGGTCTGGAAACACCATATATTTT. Residues: CAWGRSGNTIYF.

The chain employs TRBV6-4 and TRBJ2-2; TRBD1 aligns across 8 bases. CDR1 is MRHNA, CDR2 SNTAGT, per germline. The J segment lost 4 bases and the V segment lost 2 bases, leaving 6 bases of the junction unmatched. This CDR3 comprises 16 residues. CDR3 nucleotides: TGTGCCAGCAGTGACCAGGGGGCGGCGGGCACCGGGGAGCTGTTTTTT. Translation: CASSDQGAAGTGELFF.

The rearrangement uses TRBV29-1 and TRBJ1-2; tentative D call: TRBD1 (5 bases). Trimming cost V 5 bases and J 5 bases, with 15 bases left between them. There are 13 residues in the CDR3. CDR1 is SQVTM and CDR2 is ANQGSEA in the germline V gene. In DNA, the CDR3 is TGCAGCGTTCCCGGACCTGGGGCATATGGCTACACCTTC. It codes for CSVPGPGAYGYTF.

This chain uses TRBV6-5 with TRBJ2-1; TRBD2 might be the D (7 bases). This CDR3 has 14 amino acids. Trimming shortened V by 8 bases and J by 10 bases, and 21 bases separated the two germline ends. Germline V gene sequence: CDR1 MNHEY, CDR2 SVGAGI. CDR3 DNA sequence: TGTGCCAGCGCCAAGAGAGGGGGGGCGAGGGAGCAGTTCTTC. This gives the protein CASAKRGGAREQFF.

The chain carries TRBV28 and TRBJ1-2; D remains ambiguous. The ends were cut back, 5 bases at V and 2 bases at J, with 9 bases in the middle. Germline CDR1 reads MDHEN; CDR2 reads SYDVKM. The CDR3 is 13 residues long. CDR3 DNA sequence: TGTGCCAGCAGTCCAGGTCACAACTATGGCTACACCTTC. It codes for CASSPGHNYGYTF.

The CDR3 DNA is TGTGCCAGCAGCTTTGCGGTACTAGCGGGAGGCTACGAGCAGTACTTC. Translated: CASSFAVLAGGYEQYF. The J gene is TRBJ2-5, the V gene TRBV12-1; the D segment call TRBD2 is taken from the table without a DNA check. The DNA end favors TRBJ2-7, so the J call may be wrong. TRBV12-1 is a pseudogene. This CDR3 is 16 amino acids long.

This clone has only one observation. The chain recombines TRBV27 with TRBJ2-7, with a possible D match to TRBD2 (5 bases). CDR1 and CDR2 (germline): MNHEY, SMNVEV (reference sequence). CDR3 size: 13 residues. Between the trimmed V and J ends, which lost 6 bases and 2 bases, there was a span of 11 bases. CDR3 sequence: CASRGAATYEQYF. CDR3 nucleotides: TGTGCCAGCAGAGGAGCGGCGACCTACGAGCAGTACTTC.